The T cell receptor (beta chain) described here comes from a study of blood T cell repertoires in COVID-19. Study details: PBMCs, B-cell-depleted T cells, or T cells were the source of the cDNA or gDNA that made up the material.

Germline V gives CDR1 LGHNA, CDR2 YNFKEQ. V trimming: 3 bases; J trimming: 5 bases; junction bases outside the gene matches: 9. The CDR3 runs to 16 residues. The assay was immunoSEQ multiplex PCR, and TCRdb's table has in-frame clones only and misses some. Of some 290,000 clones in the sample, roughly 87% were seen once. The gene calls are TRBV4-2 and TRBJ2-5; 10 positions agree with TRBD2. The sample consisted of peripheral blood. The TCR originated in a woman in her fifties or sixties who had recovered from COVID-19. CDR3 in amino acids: CASSQLGTSVRETQYF. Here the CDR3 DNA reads TGTGCCAGCAGCCAGTTGGGGACTAGCGTGAGGGAGACCCAGTACTTC.